These 4 T cell receptor beta chains originate from one sample sequenced in a study of lymphopenia after photon versus proton radiotherapy. Some clones are missing from TCRdb's copy, which holds only in-frame ones; the method was immunoSEQ multiplex PCR. This table has roughly 16,000 clones, 86% appearing once. Specimen: peripheral blood, collected from a patient treated with proton-based radiotherapy. Receptors were obtained from a man between 65 and 85 years old with pancreatic cancer.

The genes are TRBV10-3 and TRBJ1-5, with D possibly TRBD1 on 5 matching bases. The germline V gene has CDR1 ENHRY and CDR2 SYGVKD. The CDR3 runs to 15 residues. V dropped 4 bases and J dropped 5 bases, with 15 bases sitting between them. CDR3 amino acids: CAISVGPEADQPQHF. The CDR3 nucleotides are TGTGCCATCAGTGTGGGACCAGAGGCCGATCAGCCCCAGCATTTT.

CDR3 sequence: CASSPRSTGFLSYEQYF. The CDR3 DNA is TGTGCCAGCTCACCACGGTCGACGGGATTTCTTTCCTACGAGCAGTACTTC. This chain uses TRBV18 with TRBJ2-7, with a weak D call TRBD2 (5 bases). The CDR3 sequence is 17 residues long. The V and J ends lost 1 base and 1 base respectively, with 17 bases between them. In germline, CDR1 is KGHSH, CDR2 LQKENI.

This rearrangement joins TRBV5-1 to TRBJ1-4; 7 positions agree with TRBD1. This CDR3 region has 15 residues. In germline, CDR1 is SGHRS, CDR2 YFSETQ. V trimming: 4 bases; J trimming: 0 bases; junction bases outside the gene matches: 3. DNA for the CDR3: TGCGCCAGCAGCCGGGACAGACCAACTAATGAAAAACTGTTTTTT. This translates into CASSRDRPTNEKLFF.

The gene calls are TRBV5-6 and TRBJ1-4; 9 positions agree with TRBD1. With V trimmed by 3 bases and J by 8 bases, 11 bases remained unmatched. This CDR3 contains 16 residues. The germline CDR1 and CDR2 sequences are SGHDT and YYEEEE. This CDR3 is CASSSLSGTGREKLFF. DNA for the CDR3: TGTGCCAGCAGCTCACTATCCGGGACAGGGAGAGAAAAACTGTTTTTT.